A selection of T cell receptor beta chains follows, all from one sample in a study of radiation and T cells in renal cell carcinoma. Measured with immunoSEQ multiplex PCR; TCRdb has only the in-frame clones, and not every one. The sample contains roughly 49,000 clones, less than 85% of which appear only once. The sample in question was blood, obtained from a patient whose treatment included radiotherapy and nephrectomy. All receptors come from a woman in her seventies with renal cell carcinoma. The CDR3 runs from the conserved cysteine through the conserved F or W. Fields, in order: V gene, clone size, J gene, D gene, CDR3 protein, CDR3 DNA. The D gene is left open where the match is weak. Not all rows give a size; the values are once, few, many and, for expanded clones, a class.

v_call: TRBV6-6
clone_size: -
j_call: TRBJ1-2
d_call: -
cdr3_aa: CASVNRGIDGYTF
cdr3_nt: TGTGCCAGCGTAAACCGGGGTATCGATGGCTACACCTTC

v_call: TRBV19
clone_size: -
j_call: TRBJ1-2
d_call: TRBD1
cdr3_aa: CASSPGQGVDGYTF
cdr3_nt: TGTGCCAGTAGTCCGGGACAGGGGGTAGATGGCTACACCTTC

v_call: TRBV5-1
clone_size: -
j_call: TRBJ2-2
d_call: TRBD2
cdr3_aa: CASSVPRGGGETGELFF
cdr3_nt: TGCGCCAGCAGCGTTCCCCGGGGGGGAGGAGAAACCGGGGAGCTGTTTTTT

v_call: TRBV7-9
clone_size: once
j_call: TRBJ1-2
d_call: -
cdr3_aa: CASSLASGTAEGYTF
cdr3_nt: TGTGCCAGCAGCTTAGCCTCTGGGACGGCGGAAGGCTACACCTTC

v_call: TRBV13
clone_size: -
j_call: TRBJ2-3
d_call: TRBD1
cdr3_aa: CASSSRDRGPADTQYF
cdr3_nt: TGTGCCAGCAGCTCGAGGGACAGGGGGCCAGCAGATACGCAGTATTTT

v_call: TRBV5-1
clone_size: -
j_call: TRBJ2-1
d_call: TRBD1
cdr3_aa: CASSLGQGSHNEQFF
cdr3_nt: TGCGCCAGCAGCTTGGGACAGGGTAGTCACAATGAGCAGTTCTTC

v_call: TRBV2
clone_size: -
j_call: TRBJ1-2
d_call: -
cdr3_aa: CASSALEGYTF
cdr3_nt: TGTGCCAGCAGTGCGTTGGAGGGCTACACCTTC

v_call: TRBV5-4
clone_size: once
j_call: TRBJ1-2
d_call: -
cdr3_aa: CASSLEAGAGGYTF
cdr3_nt: TGTGCCAGCAGCTTGGAGGCAGGGGCGGGAGGCTACACCTTC

v_call: TRBV14
clone_size: -
j_call: TRBJ2-1
d_call: TRBD1
cdr3_aa: CASSSGQGLSEQFF
cdr3_nt: TGTGCCAGCAGCTCGGGACAGGGGTTGAGTGAGCAGTTCTTC

v_call: TRBV5-1
clone_size: -
j_call: TRBJ1-4
d_call: TRBD1
cdr3_aa: CASSGTGGAGEKLFF
cdr3_nt: TGCGCCAGCAGCGGGACAGGGGGCGCGGGTGAAAAACTGTTTTTT

v_call: TRBV7-3
clone_size: -
j_call: TRBJ1-1
d_call: -
cdr3_aa: CASSLHQTNTEAFF
cdr3_nt: TGTGCCAGCAGCTTACATCAAACGAACACTGAAGCTTTCTTT

v_call: TRBV7-2
clone_size: -
j_call: TRBJ2-2
d_call: TRBD1
cdr3_aa: CASSSTGGELFF
cdr3_nt: TGTGCCAGCAGCTCGACAGGGGGGGAGCTGTTTTTT

v_call: TRBV19
clone_size: once
j_call: TRBJ1-2
d_call: TRBD1
cdr3_aa: CASSIDGRPGQGLSYGYTF
cdr3_nt: TGTGCCAGTAGTATAGATGGGCGGCCGGGACAGGGTCTCTCCTATGGCTACACCTTC

v_call: TRBV19
clone_size: once
j_call: TRBJ1-5
d_call: TRBD1
cdr3_aa: CASSIWGTGDQPQHF
cdr3_nt: TGTGCCAGTAGTATATGGGGGACAGGGGATCAGCCCCAGCATTTT

v_call: TRBV6-5
clone_size: -
j_call: TRBJ2-3
d_call: -
cdr3_aa: CASSRTSPSTDTQYF
cdr3_nt: TGTGCCAGCAGTCGAACTAGCCCGAGCACAGATACGCAGTATTTT

v_call: TRBV15
clone_size: -
j_call: TRBJ1-2
d_call: -
cdr3_aa: CATSKEKGSGYTF
cdr3_nt: TGTGCCACCAGCAAAGAGAAGGGGAGTGGCTACACCTTC

v_call: TRBV5-1
clone_size: -
j_call: TRBJ2-1
d_call: -
cdr3_aa: CASSMQASRGNEQFF
cdr3_nt: TGCGCCAGCAGTATGCAGGCCTCAAGGGGCAATGAGCAGTTCTTC

v_call: TRBV5-1
clone_size: -
j_call: TRBJ2-2
d_call: TRBD2
cdr3_aa: CASSLEGLAGPGELFF
cdr3_nt: TGCGCCAGCAGCTTGGAGGGACTAGCGGGGCCCGGGGAGCTGTTTTTT

v_call: TRBV6-1
clone_size: -
j_call: TRBJ1-3
d_call: TRBD1
cdr3_aa: CASSEAQGVDTIYF
cdr3_nt: TGTGCCAGCAGTGAAGCACAGGGGGTGGACACCATATATTTT

v_call: TRBV9
clone_size: -
j_call: TRBJ1-2
d_call: -
cdr3_aa: CASSVDLRDTNYGYTF
cdr3_nt: TGTGCCAGCAGCGTAGATTTAAGGGATACTAACTATGGCTACACCTTC

v_call: TRBV5-1
clone_size: -
j_call: TRBJ2-5
d_call: TRBD2
cdr3_aa: CASTSGGALETQYF
cdr3_nt: TGCGCCAGCACTAGCGGGGGGGCTTTGGAGACCCAGTACTTC

v_call: TRBV10-3
clone_size: -
j_call: TRBJ1-5
d_call: TRBD1
cdr3_aa: CAISEGFGQGATQPQHF
cdr3_nt: TGTGCCATCAGTGAAGGGTTTGGACAGGGGGCTACTCAGCCCCAGCATTTT

v_call: TRBV19
clone_size: -
j_call: TRBJ2-1
d_call: -
cdr3_aa: CASSIAEGGQFF
cdr3_nt: TGTGCCAGTAGTATAGCTGAGGGGGGGCAGTTCTTC

v_call: TRBV11-2
clone_size: -
j_call: TRBJ1-1
d_call: -
cdr3_aa: CASSRGAMNTEAFF
cdr3_nt: TGTGCCAGCAGCAGGGGGGCCATGAACACTGAAGCTTTCTTT

v_call: TRBV9
clone_size: -
j_call: TRBJ2-1
d_call: -
cdr3_aa: CASSVGGGSRQSSYNEQFF
cdr3_nt: TGTGCCAGCAGCGTAGGAGGTGGATCCCGGCAGAGCTCCTACAATGAGCAGTTCTTC

v_call: TRBV11-1
clone_size: once
j_call: TRBJ2-1
d_call: -
cdr3_aa: CASSLQALGANEQFF
cdr3_nt: TGTGCCAGCAGCCTACAGGCTTTGGGGGCCAATGAGCAGTTCTTC

v_call: TRBV15
clone_size: -
j_call: TRBJ2-5
d_call: TRBD1
cdr3_aa: CATSSRTGGPQETQYF
cdr3_nt: TGTGCCACCAGCTCCAGGACAGGGGGTCCCCAAGAGACCCAGTACTTC

v_call: TRBV19
clone_size: -
j_call: TRBJ2-7
d_call: TRBD1
cdr3_aa: CASSFGQGYEQYF
cdr3_nt: TGTGCCAGTAGTTTCGGACAGGGCTACGAGCAGTACTTC

v_call: TRBV5-4
clone_size: -
j_call: TRBJ1-2
d_call: TRBD1
cdr3_aa: CASSPDRGPYGYTF
cdr3_nt: TGTGCCAGCAGCCCGGACAGGGGGCCCTATGGCTACACCTTC

v_call: TRBV6-5
clone_size: once
j_call: TRBJ1-2
d_call: -
cdr3_aa: CASSYSEGANGYTF
cdr3_nt: TGTGCCAGCAGTTACTCGGAAGGGGCGAACGGCTACACCTTC

v_call: TRBV10-2
clone_size: -
j_call: TRBJ2-5
d_call: TRBD2
cdr3_aa: CASSDQAGTREQETQYF
cdr3_nt: TGCGCCAGCAGTGACCAAGCCGGGACTAGAGAGCAAGAGACCCAGTACTTC

v_call: TRBV5-1
clone_size: -
j_call: TRBJ2-5
d_call: TRBD1
cdr3_aa: CASRAGQGTETQYF
cdr3_nt: TGCGCCAGCAGGGCTGGACAGGGTACGGAGACCCAGTACTTC

v_call: TRBV18
clone_size: -
j_call: TRBJ2-1
d_call: -
cdr3_aa: CASSPQGWNEQFF
cdr3_nt: TGTGCCAGCTCACCACAGGGGTGGAATGAGCAGTTCTTC

v_call: TRBV19
clone_size: -
j_call: TRBJ1-5
d_call: -
cdr3_aa: CASSIDIGTHSNQPQHF
cdr3_nt: TGTGCCAGTAGTATAGATATAGGCACACATAGCAATCAGCCCCAGCATTTT

v_call: TRBV7-2
clone_size: -
j_call: TRBJ1-2
d_call: -
cdr3_aa: CASSEDSYGYTF
cdr3_nt: TGTGCCAGCAGCGAAGACAGCTATGGCTACACCTTC

v_call: TRBV29-1
clone_size: -
j_call: TRBJ2-3
d_call: -
cdr3_aa: CSVEGDDTDTQYF
cdr3_nt: TGCAGCGTTGAGGGCGACGACACAGATACGCAGTATTTT

v_call: TRBV12-5
clone_size: -
j_call: TRBJ1-5
d_call: -
cdr3_aa: CASAGPGTYNQPQHF
cdr3_nt: TGTGCTAGTGCCGGACCCGGGACTTACAATCAGCCCCAGCATTTT

v_call: TRBV19
clone_size: once
j_call: TRBJ1-5
d_call: TRBD1
cdr3_aa: CASSMGQGGNQPQHF
cdr3_nt: TGTGCCAGTAGTATGGGACAGGGGGGCAATCAGCCCCAGCATTTT

v_call: TRBV6-5
clone_size: -
j_call: TRBJ1-1
d_call: TRBD1
cdr3_aa: CASSRQGNTEAFF
cdr3_nt: TGTGCCAGCAGCAGACAGGGGAACACTGAAGCTTTCTTT